Presented here are 22 T cell receptor beta chains from one specimen sequenced in a study of OX40 agonist ivuxolimab in advanced cancers. TCRdb's table, derived via immunoSEQ multiplex PCR, lists solely in-frame clones and lacks some. The sample has about 90,000 clones, approximately 90% seen once; the top ten hold around 0.34%. The starting material was CD4+ or CD8+ T cells sorted from blood, obtained in a trial of the OX40 agonist ivuxolimab. Receptors originate from an adult with an advanced solid tumor such as melanoma, head and neck, liver or kidney cancer.

The rearrangement joins TRBV7-9 to TRBJ2-1; D call uncertain. In germline, CDR1 is SEHNR, CDR2 FQNEAQ (reference sequence). CDR3 length equals 15 residues. The V end lost 4 bases, the J end lost 2 bases, and 12 bases lay between the germline ends. CDR3 sequence: CASSSSAAAYNEQFF. The CDR3 DNA sequence: TGTGCCAGCAGCTCCTCGGCGGCCGCCTACAATGAGCAGTTCTTC.

For the CDR3, the DNA is TGTGCCAGCAGGAGGGCCGGAGCAACTAATGAAAAACTGTTTTTT. Translated, it gives CASRRAGATNEKLFF. The V call is TRBV28, the J call TRBJ1-4; D not certain. The CDR3 has 15 amino acids. The germline V gene has CDR1 MDHEN and CDR2 SYDVKM. Trimming left V 6 bases short and J 0 bases short, with 11 bases between. The entire variable domain, with the rest obtained from reference TRBV28 and TRBJ1-4, is as follows: DVKVTQSSRYLVKRTGEKVFLECVQDMDHENMFWYRQDPGLGLRLIYFSYDVKMKEKGDIPEGYSVSREKKERFSLILESASTNQTSMYLCASRRAGATNEKLFFGSGTQLSVL.

The chain combines TRBV7-2 with TRBJ2-1; 9 positions agree with TRBD2. V lost 2 bases and J lost 3; bases outside the gene matches: 8. In germline, CDR1 is SGHTA, CDR2 FQGNSA. This CDR3 has 17 residues. The CDR3 protein is CASSLRRGGRVYNEQFF. CDR3 nucleotide sequence: TGTGCCAGCAGCTTACGGCGCGGCGGGAGGGTCTACAATGAGCAGTTCTTC.

With regard to this clone: A read error may produce the germline difference seen at one junction end. The chain is built from TRBV11-1 and TRBJ2-1; 10 bases line up with TRBD1. The CDR3 length is 15 residues. Looked up from germline, CDR1 is SGHAT and CDR2 is FQDESV (reference sequence). CDR3 sequence: CASSLDRGPYNEQFF. Here the CDR3 DNA reads TGTGCCAGCAGTTTAGACAGGGGGCCCTACAATGAGCAGTTCTTC.

This clone was seen a single time. CDR3 bases: TGTGCCAGCAGCTCAACAGGGGCGACAAGGGCCCCGAACTATGGCTACACCTTC. This codes for CASSSTGATRAPNYGYTF. This chain joins TRBV7-9 and TRBJ1-2; 7 bases align to TRBD1. J lost 2 bases, V lost 4 bases, and 16 bases had no gene match. This CDR3 spans 18 amino acids. Germline V gene sequence: CDR1 SEHNR, CDR2 FQNEAQ (reference sequence).

The chain recombines TRBV5-4 with TRBJ2-5; D ambiguous. The CDR3 has 14 residues. Germline V gene lookup returns CDR1 SGHNT and CDR2 YYREEE (reference sequence). Between the trimmed V and J ends, which lost 4 bases and 4 bases, there was a span of 14 bases. Here the CDR3 DNA reads TGTGCCAGCAGCGGGGTAGCAGGTGGAGAGACCCAGTACTTC. Residues: CASSGVAGGETQYF. Full variable domain (rest looked up from reference TRBV5-4 and TRBJ2-5): ETGVTQSPTHLIKTRGQQVTLRCSSQSGHNTVSWYQQALGQGPQFIFQYYREEENGRGNFPPRFSGLQFPNYSSELNVNALELDDSALYLCASSGVAGGETQYFGPGTRLLVL.

This chain links TRBV10-3 with TRBJ2-1; D unclear. Trimming took off 3 bases at V and 2 bases at J, with 5 bases between the two ends. CDR1 and CDR2 (germline): ENHRY, SYGVKD. The CDR3 totals 13 residues. CDR3 region: CAISERPYNEQFF. The CDR3, as DNA: TGTGCCATCAGTGAAAGGCCCTACAATGAGCAGTTCTTC.

The chain carries TRBV2 and TRBJ2-1; 11 nucleotides align to TRBD2. Germline V gene sequence: CDR1 SNHLY, CDR2 FYNNEI. The CDR3 spans 15 residues. The junction had 12 bases not matched to a gene; V was cut back by 5 bases and J by 12 bases. The CDR3 loop is CASSLSLAGVVGQFF. The CDR3 DNA follows: TGTGCCAGCAGTCTGTCACTAGCGGGAGTAGTTGGGCAGTTCTTC.

This chain joins TRBV6-5 and TRBJ2-1; the match to TRBD2 covers 10 bases. The CDR3 runs 16 residues. CDR1 and CDR2 from the germline V gene are MNHEY and SVGAGI. V lost 0 bases to trimming and J lost 3 bases; unmatched junction nucleotides: 2. The CDR3 is CASSYSASGSYNEQFF. The DNA for the CDR3 is TGTGCCAGCAGTTACTCGGCTAGCGGGAGCTACAATGAGCAGTTCTTC.

The genes are TRBV28 and TRBJ2-1, with D unclear. V shed 5 bases and J shed 5 bases, with 10 bases lying between them. Germline V gives CDR1 MDHEN, CDR2 SYDVKM. The CDR3 length is 13 residues. The CDR3 nucleotides read TGTGCCAGCAGTCTCCCTCAAGACAATGAGCAGTTCTTC. Translated: CASSLPQDNEQFF. The whole variable domain, remainder taken from reference TRBV28 and TRBJ2-1, is DVKVTQSSRYLVKRTGEKVFLECVQDMDHENMFWYRQDPGLGLRLIYFSYDVKMKEKGDIPEGYSVSREKKERFSLILESASTNQTSMYLCASSLPQDNEQFFGPGTRLTVL.

This clone turned up a few times. This chain connects TRBV7-2 to TRBJ2-7; 7 bases agree with TRBD1. The CDR3 is made up of 17 amino acids. V shed 5 bases, J shed 0 bases, and the junction held 13 bases outside the gene matches. Germline V gives CDR1 SGHTA, CDR2 FQGNSA. The CDR3 region has the DNA TGTGCCAGCAGCCTAGTAGGGGGCCCTTCGAGCTCCTACGAGCAGTACTTC. It is translated as CASSLVGGPSSSYEQYF. The full variable domain, with the rest looked up from reference TRBV7-2 and TRBJ2-7, is GAGVSQSPSNKVTEKGKDVELRCDPISGHTALYWYRQSLGQGLEFLIYFQGNSAPDKSGLPSDRFSAERTGGSVSTLTIQRTQQEDSAVYLCASSLVGGPSSSYEQYFGPGTRLTVT.

CDR3 DNA sequence: TGTGCCACCAGCGTTGCAGGGGGCGGCCTAGCCAAAAACATTCAGTACTTC. Translation: CATSVAGGGLAKNIQYF. The chain links TRBV15 to TRBJ2-4; 8 bases are shared with TRBD1. V lost 5 bases to trimming and J lost 0 bases; unmatched junction nucleotides: 9. From germline, CDR1 is LNHNV and CDR2 YYDKDF (reference sequence). The length of the CDR3 is 17 residues.

The chain has TRBV6-1 and TRBJ1-3; a possible D gene is TRBD1 (5 bases). Per germline, CDR1 MNHNS and CDR2 SASEGT. The ends were cut back, 1 base at V and 2 bases at J, with 9 bases in the middle. This CDR3 comprises 15 residues. CDR3 in DNA: TGTGCCAGCAGTGAAGGGGGCAATCCTGGAAACACCATATATTTT. Translated: CASSEGGNPGNTIYF.

The chain is built from TRBV5-1 and TRBJ2-1, with a possible D match to TRBD2 (6 bases). Deletions cut 6 bases from V and 3 bases from J, with 19 bases between. The CDR3 runs to 16 residues. CDR1 is SGHRS, CDR2 YFSETQ, per germline. CDR3 in amino acids: CASTEGLPNNYNEQFF. The DNA of the CDR3 is TGCGCCAGCACCGAAGGACTACCCAATAACTACAATGAGCAGTTCTTC.

The chain carries TRBV28 and TRBJ2-1, with D unclear. V gave up 7 bases and J gave up 7 bases, with 20 bases separating them. Germline V CDR1 and CDR2: MDHEN, SYDVKM. This CDR3 comprises 15 residues. The CDR3 spells CASTKRLGLGNEQFF. DNA for the CDR3: TGTGCCAGCACCAAGAGATTAGGGCTAGGGAATGAGCAGTTCTTC.

V usage is TRBV28 and J usage is TRBJ2-5; 12 nucleotides match TRBD2. Germline V CDR1 and CDR2: MDHEN, SYDVKM. With V trimmed by 7 bases and J by 0 bases, 3 bases remained unmatched. The CDR3 covers 15 residues. CDR3 sequence reads: CASKLAGGNQETQYF. DNA of the CDR3: TGTGCCAGCAAACTAGCGGGAGGAAACCAAGAGACCCAGTACTTC.

V usage is TRBV6-4 and J usage is TRBJ2-7, with a weak D call TRBD1 (5 bases). Germline CDR1 reads MRHNA; CDR2 reads SNTAGT. The CDR3 is 13 residues long. V was cut by 8 bases and J by 3 bases, with 14 bases left in between. The CDR3 DNA follows: TGTGCCAGCTCGAAGGAAACAGGCTACGAGCAGTACTTC. Amino acid sequence: CASSKETGYEQYF.

The chain recombines TRBV5-1 with TRBJ1-1, with 7 bases lining up with TRBD1. CDR1 is SGHRS and CDR2 is YFSETQ in the germline V gene. With V trimmed by 2 bases and J by 0 bases, 1 base remained unmatched. The CDR3 is made up of 14 amino acids. This CDR3 reads CASSLGTVNTEAFF. CDR3 DNA: TGCGCCAGCAGCTTAGGGACAGTGAACACTGAAGCTTTCTTT.

CDR3 in amino acids: CATRQDLSGNTIYF. For the CDR3, the DNA is TGTGCCACCCGACAGGATCTCTCTGGAAACACCATATATTTT. This chain uses TRBV2 with TRBJ1-3, with D possibly TRBD1 on 6 matching bases. CDR1 SNHLY and CDR2 FYNNEI come from the germline V gene. Trimming left V 10 bases short and J 0 bases short, with 13 bases between. There are 14 residues in the CDR3. The entire variable domain, with the rest obtained from reference TRBV2 and TRBJ1-3, is as follows: EPEVTQTPSHQVTQMGQEVILRCVPISNHLYFYWYRQILGQKVEFLVSFYNNEISEKSEIFDDQFSVERPDGSNFTLKIRSTKLEDSAMYFCATRQDLSGNTIYFGEGSWLTVV.

Only a few counts were recorded for this clone. The chain carries TRBV6-5 and TRBJ2-7; 10 bases line up with TRBD1. Germline V gene data show CDR1 as MNHEY and CDR2 as SVGAGI. There are 15 residues in the CDR3. J was trimmed by 7 bases and V by 1 base; bases with no gene match: 7. CDR3 coding DNA: TGTGCCAGCAGTTACTTTGGGACAGGGGCGAGTGAGCAGTACTTC. It translates to CASSYFGTGASEQYF.

V is TRBV6-1 and J is TRBJ2-7, with D perhaps assigned TRBD1 or TRBD2 (6 bases each). This CDR3 comprises 15 residues. The V gene lost 6 bases and the J gene lost 2 bases, with 17 bases spanning the gap. Germline V gives CDR1 MNHNS, CDR2 SASEGT. Written as DNA, the CDR3 is TGTGCCAGCAGCATGGGGGGCCCTGGACCCTACGAGCAGTACTTC. This gives the protein CASSMGGPGPYEQYF.

V and J are TRBV7-2 and TRBJ2-2; no firm D call. From germline, CDR1 is SGHTA and CDR2 FQGNSA. V shed 1 base and J shed 11 bases, with 8 bases lying between them. The CDR3 runs to 12 residues. The CDR3 loop reads CASSLVSAELFF. DNA for the CDR3: TGTGCCAGCAGCTTAGTGTCTGCAGAGCTGTTTTTT. The entire variable domain, with the rest obtained from reference TRBV7-2 and TRBJ2-2, is as follows: GAGVSQSPSNKVTEKGKDVELRCDPISGHTALYWYRQSLGQGLEFLIYFQGNSAPDKSGLPSDRFSAERTGGSVSTLTIQRTQQEDSAVYLCASSLVSAELFFGEGSRLTVL.